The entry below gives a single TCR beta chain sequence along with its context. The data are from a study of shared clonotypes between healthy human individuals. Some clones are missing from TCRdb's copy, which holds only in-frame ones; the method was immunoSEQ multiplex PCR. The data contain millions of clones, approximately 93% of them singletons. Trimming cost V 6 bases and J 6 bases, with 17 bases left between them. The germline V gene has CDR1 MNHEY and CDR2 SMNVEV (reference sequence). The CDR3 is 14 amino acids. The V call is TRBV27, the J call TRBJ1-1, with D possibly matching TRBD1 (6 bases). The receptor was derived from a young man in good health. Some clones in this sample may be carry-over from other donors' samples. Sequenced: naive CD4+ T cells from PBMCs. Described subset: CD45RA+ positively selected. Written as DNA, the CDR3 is TGTGCCAGCAGCTCGTGGACGGAGGGGGCTGAAGCTTTCTTT. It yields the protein CASSSWTEGAEAFF.